What follows describes a single TCR beta chain. Antigen unknown. TCRdb's copy holds only in-frame clones and misses some; the assay was immunoSEQ multiplex PCR. The table lists almost 700,000 clones, 92% of them singletons, with about 24% in the top ten. With 6 bases removed from V and 12 bases from J, the gap between germline ends came to 12 bases. CDR3 length: 12 residues. Germline CDR1 SNHLY, CDR2 FYNNEI. Positively selected for CCR7, the CD45RO-negative cells used as naive CD8 cells excluded terminally differentiated effector memory CD45RA+ cells. The sample belongs to a study of shared clonotypes between healthy human individuals. Study in general: Per donor, three plates held CD4 naive cells, three held CD4 memory, two held CD8 naive and one held CD8 memory.

Whole-study results and caveats: Tissues were not sampled, only blood, and their repertoires likely differ. Inspection by rarefaction showed sorted-subset sequencing to be incomplete despite large depth. An effect of sequencing depth on clonotype sharing among donors was expected.

This sequence joins TRBV2 and TRBJ2-6; D is uncertain. This receptor was taken from a young man in good health. The specimen was naive CD8+ T cells sorted from blood. The CDR3 loop is CASRSYRGVLTF. DNA of the CDR3: TGTGCCAGCAGGAGTTACCGAGGCGTCCTGACTTTC.